The 21 T cell receptor beta chains listed next were all sequenced from one sample in a study of beta chain features in type 1 diabetes. Broader study findings: Type 1 diabetes patients showed a moderate but significant shortening of TCRB CDR3s in all four CD4+ subsets.

These receptors' targets are unknown. The authors reverse transcribed all of the isolated RNA, so sequencing captured expressed TCRB transcripts. Clones were sequenced by immunoSEQ multiplex PCR, and TCRdb holds only the in-frame ones, with some missing. This sample has 300,000 to 400,000 clones; around 9.6% occur once, and the top ten carry approximately 0.55%. The specimen was central memory CD4+ T cells from blood. All receptors come from a man aged 30 to 45 with type 1 diabetes.

This clone has a handful of counts. V and J are TRBV27 and TRBJ1-4; D is undetermined. Deletions cut 6 bases from V and 5 bases from J, with 19 bases between. From germline, CDR1 is MNHEY and CDR2 SMNVEV (reference sequence). CDR3 length: 16 amino acids. The CDR3 protein is CASRPLEARQNEKLFF. The CDR3 DNA is TGTGCCAGCAGACCGTTAGAGGCGAGGCAAAATGAAAAACTGTTTTTT.

The sample holds a few counts of this clone. This chain links TRBV9 with TRBJ2-3; D is unclear. This CDR3 has 13 residues. Germline CDR1 reads SGDLS; CDR2 reads YYNGEE. The V gene lost 0 bases and the J gene lost 4 bases, with 6 bases spanning the gap. This CDR3 reads CASSVAAPDTQYF. CDR3 nucleotides: TGTGCCAGCAGCGTAGCAGCGCCAGATACGCAGTATTTT.

This chain joins TRBV19 and TRBJ1-5, with 9 bases fitting TRBD1. V dropped 7 bases and J dropped 3; count of bases not matched to a gene: 10. Germline CDR1 and CDR2: LNHDA and SQIVND (reference sequence). The CDR3 loop spans 16 amino acids. For the CDR3, the DNA is TGTGCCAGTACCGAGCGGACAGGGGACTACAATCAGCCCCAGCATTTT. As protein: CASTERTGDYNQPQHF. The entire variable domain, with the rest obtained from reference TRBV19 and TRBJ1-5, is as follows: DGGITQSPKYLFRKEGQNVTLSCEQNLNHDAMYWYRQDPGQGLRLIYYSQIVNDFQKGDIAEGYSVSREKKESFPLTVTSAQKNPTAFYLCASTERTGDYNQPQHFGDGTRLSIL.

A remark on this clone: Other DNA sequences within the sample encode an identical CDR3. Here the CDR3 DNA reads TGTGCCAGCAGCTTCCAGGGCACAGATACGCAGTATTTT. Protein product: CASSFQGTDTQYF. The V call is TRBV27, the J call TRBJ2-3; D remains ambiguous. The germline V and J ends were trimmed by 6 bases and 1 base, with 8 bases remaining between them. The CDR3 totals 13 residues. Per germline, CDR1 MNHEY and CDR2 SMNVEV (reference sequence).

On this clone: A much larger clone lies one base from this, so it may be a read error. Other DNA variants within this sample encode the same CDR3. The V and J genes are TRBV11-2 and TRBJ2-3; D remains ambiguous. The ends were cut back, 5 bases at V and 2 bases at J, with 5 bases in the middle. Germline loops: CDR1 SGHAT, CDR2 FQNNGV. There are 12 residues in the CDR3. The CDR3 loop is CASSPFTDTQYF. The CDR3 DNA reads as TGTGCCAGCAGCCCCTTCACAGATACGCAGTATTTT.

This clone was observed a handful of times. V is TRBV7-2 and J is TRBJ2-5, with a possible D match to TRBD2 (5 bases). The J call may be mistaken, given a closer DNA end match to TRBJ2-7. This CDR3 has 13 amino acids. CDR1 SGHTA and CDR2 FQGNSA come from the germline V gene. This CDR3 is CASSLDLRGEQYF. CDR3 in DNA: TGTGCCAGCAGCTTAGATTTACGGGGCGAGCAGTACTTC.

V usage is TRBV4-1 and J usage is TRBJ1-1, with a weak D call TRBD1 (6 bases). Germline values: CDR1 MGHRA, CDR2 YSYEKL. The CDR3 has 15 amino acids. The V end lost 4 bases, the J end lost 4 bases, and 16 bases lay between the germline ends. The CDR3 DNA follows: TGCGCCAGCAGCCCAGCGGGGGCTCGTGGCACTGAAGCTTTCTTT. Amino acid sequence: CASSPAGARGTEAFF.

This clone was observed a handful of times. The rearrangement joins TRBV6-1 to TRBJ2-1, with D uncertain. V was clipped by 6 bases and J by 4 bases, with 7 bases between them. Looked up from germline, CDR1 is MNHNS and CDR2 is SASEGT. This CDR3 has 12 residues. The chain's CDR3 is CASRQMYNEQFF. CDR3 sequence (DNA): TGTGCCAGCAGACAAATGTACAATGAGCAGTTCTTC.

The gene calls are TRBV10-3 and TRBJ2-3; 7 nucleotides match TRBD2. J gave up 3 bases and V 6 bases, and 9 bases lay outside the gene matches. CDR1 and CDR2 (germline): ENHRY, SYGVKD. There are 15 residues in the CDR3. The CDR3 DNA is TGTGCCATCAGCGAAATGAGCGGGAAAACAGATACGCAGTATTTT. Protein sequence: CAISEMSGKTDTQYF.

This clone was recorded at least ten times. The chain employs TRBV23-1 and TRBJ2-6, with TRBD2 matching 8 bases. TRBV23-1 is flagged as an ORF with uncertain function. The CDR3 spans 17 residues. Germline trimming cut 9 bases from V and 2 bases from J; bases unmatched to any gene: 12. CDR3 DNA: TGCGCCAGGCGGGCGGGAGGTACGTGCGCTGGGGCCAACGTCCTGACTTTC. Translating it yields CARRAGGTCAGANVLTF.

This chain links TRBV11-2 with TRBJ2-1; perhaps TRBD1 as D (5 bases). V was pared by 5 bases and J by 4 bases, with 27 bases between. The CDR3 has 19 amino acids. Germline V gene sequence: CDR1 SGHAT, CDR2 FQNNGV. The CDR3 DNA is TGTGCCAGCAGCCAAGATCGTCGGACAAGTTCGGGCGGTTACAATGAGCAGTTCTTC. It translates to CASSQDRRTSSGGYNEQFF.

There are a few counts of this clone. The chain is built from TRBV4-1 and TRBJ1-5, with no clear D. Germline V lookup: CDR1 MGHRA, CDR2 YSYEKL. The ends were cut back, 0 bases at V and 3 bases at J, with 9 bases in the middle. This CDR3 is 15 amino acids long. The chain's CDR3 is CASSQEPQNNQPQHF. DNA for the CDR3: TGCGCCAGCAGCCAAGAACCACAGAACAATCAGCCCCAGCATTTT.

This clone has ten or more counts. The V gene is TRBV7-2, the J gene TRBJ2-5; tentatively, D is TRBD1 (6 bases). The CDR3 totals 14 residues. Trimming stripped 5 bases from V and 1 base from J, with 11 bases between. Germline V gene lookup returns CDR1 SGHTA and CDR2 FQGNSA. The CDR3 spells CASSRQAFQETQYF. The DNA of the CDR3 is TGTGCCAGCAGCCGACAGGCTTTCCAAGAGACCCAGTACTTC.

DNA for the CDR3: TGTGCCAGCAGCAGGGGGGTTTCGGAAGCTTTCTTT. As protein: CASSRGVSEAFF. The rearrangement uses TRBV7-2 and TRBJ1-1; perhaps TRBD1 as D (6 bases). Germline V CDR1 and CDR2: SGHTA, FQGNSA. V was pared by 5 bases and J by 8 bases, with 12 bases between. The CDR3 totals 12 residues.

In regard to this clone: Germline is not matched at one junction end, which may reflect a read error. CDR3 bases: TGTGCCAGCAGCCAAGCGGACGGGCTCACAGATACGCAGTATTTT. As protein: CASSQADGLTDTQYF. The chain carries TRBV4-1 and TRBJ2-3; TRBD2 is a possible D gene (5 bases). Germline V lookup: CDR1 MGHRA, CDR2 YSYEKL. CDR3 length: 15 amino acids.

Only a few counts were recorded for this clone. This rearrangement joins TRBV5-1 to TRBJ2-1; tentative D call: TRBD1 (5 bases). CDR3 length equals 15 residues. CDR1 and CDR2 from the germline V gene are SGHRS and YFSETQ. The V end lost 4 bases, the J end lost 0 bases, and 11 bases lay between the germline ends. The CDR3 DNA sequence: TGCGCCAGCAGCCCTGACAGTGGCTCCTACAATGAGCAGTTCTTC. This codes for CASSPDSGSYNEQFF.

This clone occurred a few times. The chain has TRBV4-2 and TRBJ2-1; no firm D call. V was shortened by 0 bases and J by 0 bases, with 15 bases between the two germline ends. Germline V CDR1 and CDR2: LGHNA, YNFKEQ. This CDR3 is 18 amino acids long. CDR3 region: CASSQDGQTYSSYNEQFF. The CDR3 DNA reads as TGTGCCAGCAGCCAAGATGGGCAGACATACAGCTCCTACAATGAGCAGTTCTTC.

This clone has a handful of counts. The chain is built from TRBV6-5 and TRBJ2-7, with a weak D call TRBD1 (6 bases). The CDR3 length is 13 residues. Germline CDR1 MNHEY, CDR2 SVGAGI. V shed 6 bases and J shed 7 bases, with 16 bases lying between them. CDR3 sequence: CASSQQGRQEQYF. The CDR3 DNA reads as TGTGCCAGCAGCCAACAGGGTCGTCAGGAGCAGTACTTC.

This clone was seen only a few times. The rearrangement links TRBV28 to TRBJ1-1, with 11 bases identical to TRBD1. Germline V gives CDR1 MDHEN, CDR2 SYDVKM. The CDR3 covers 15 residues. Unmatched junction bases numbered 6, after V lost 5 bases and J lost 4 bases. The CDR3 is CASSAPGTGGTEAFF. CDR3 DNA: TGTGCCAGCAGTGCACCCGGGACAGGGGGCACTGAAGCTTTCTTT.

The V call is TRBV11-2, the J call TRBJ2-2; D call uncertain. With 5 bases removed from V and 2 bases from J, the gap between germline ends came to 6 bases. Germline V gives CDR1 SGHAT, CDR2 FQNNGV. The CDR3 spans 13 residues. CDR3 residues: CASSPLNTGELFF. The CDR3 bases are TGTGCCAGCAGCCCGTTAAACACCGGGGAGCTGTTTTTT.

This clone has only a few counts. The chain employs TRBV7-2 and TRBJ2-3; 7 nucleotides agree with TRBD2. Germline values: CDR1 SGHTA, CDR2 FQGNSA. Trimming removed 6 bases from V and 2 bases from J; junction bases left unmatched: 8. The CDR3 is 15 amino acids. CDR3 loop: CASSFRSGTTDTQYF. The CDR3 DNA follows: TGTGCCAGCAGTTTCCGGAGCGGGACCACAGATACGCAGTATTTT.